This TCR beta chain was sequenced for a study of CD8+CD57+ T cells in acquired aplastic anemia. Findings and caveats of the study: Comparison of patients with controls identified about 30 shared CD8+ CDR3 sequences.

Points on this clonotype: No antigen is known for it.

It was genomic DNA that served as the template for profiling TCR beta VDJ and CDR3. A single record per CDR3 protein comes from TCRdb applying MiXCR to the reads. The table has approximately 98,000 distinct CDR3 sequences, around 70% seen once. By flow cytometry, patients selected for sequencing had shown an expansion of CD8+CD57+ cells. Untreated patients provided the blood samples, with no therapy given before sampling. CDR1 is SGHRS, CDR2 YFSETQ, per germline. V lost 0 bases, J lost 7 bases, and 11 bases stayed unmatched. This CDR3 is 16 amino acids long. The gene calls are TRBV5-1 and TRBJ2-7; the match to TRBD1 covers 9 bases. The clonotype was recovered from a human donor with aplastic anemia. What was sequenced was sorted CD4+, CD8+, or CD8+CD57+ T cells (not recorded which) from PBMCs. This chain's CDR3 is CASSLVQGALGGEQYF. The CDR3 DNA reads as TGCGCCAGCAGCTTGGTACAGGGGGCCCTCGGGGGGGAGCAGTACTTC.